The 13 T cell receptor beta chains given below trace back to one sample, sequenced in a study of human T cells and chemical hapten exposure. The total RNA was obtained from whole blood that was not fractionated. TCRdb fed the 5' RACE reads into MiXCR, producing one record per CDR3 protein. The table has 65,000 to 90,000 distinct CDR3 sequences, less than 20% seen once. These receptor sequences come from a female donor in good health.

The V and J genes are TRBV7-9 and TRBJ1-2, with 7 positions matching TRBD1. The V gene end was trimmed by 2 bases and the J gene end by 4 bases; junction bases not matched to a gene: 7. Germline CDR1 and CDR2: SEHNR and FQNEAQ (reference sequence). This CDR3 has 15 residues. The CDR3 is CASSLKSGTVYGYTF. The CDR3 DNA reads TGTGCCAGCAGCTTAAAAAGCGGGACAGTCTATGGCTACACCTTC. Filled out from reference TRBV7-9 and TRBJ1-2, the complete variable domain reads DTGVSQNPRHKITKRGQNVTFRCDPISEHNRLYWYRQTLGQGPEFLTYFQNEAQLEKSRLLSDRFSAERPKGSFSTLEIQRTEQGDSAMYLCASSLKSGTVYGYTFGSGTRLTVV.

This sequence joins TRBV7-2 and TRBJ2-1; no clear D gene. This CDR3 comprises 15 residues. The germline V gene has CDR1 SGHTA and CDR2 FQGNSA. V gave up 5 bases and J gave up 0 bases, with 11 bases separating them. The CDR3 loop reads CASSPDRSSYNEQFF. The CDR3 DNA is TGTGCCAGCAGCCCAGACCGGAGCTCCTACAATGAGCAGTTCTTC.

There are a few counts of this clonotype. The chain links TRBV5-1 to TRBJ2-1; TRBD1 matches at 8 bases. The germline gives CDR1 SGHRS, CDR2 YFSETQ. V shed 4 bases and J 0 bases; nucleotides not matched to a gene: 3. This CDR3 is built from 15 residues. CDR3 in amino acids: CASSQGTGSYNEQFF. DNA of the CDR3: TGCGCCAGCAGCCAAGGGACAGGCTCCTACAATGAGCAGTTCTTC.

This CDR3 is CAWSVLAPFSGNTIYF. DNA for the CDR3: TGTGCCTGGAGTGTACTTGCCCCTTTCTCTGGAAACACCATATATTTT. The J gene is TRBJ1-3, the V gene TRBV30; no clear D gene. The V end lost 0 bases, the J end lost 0 bases, and 12 bases lay between the germline ends. Germline values: CDR1 GTSNPN, CDR2 SVGIG (reference sequence). This CDR3 has 16 residues. The whole variable domain, remainder taken from reference TRBV30 and TRBJ1-3, is SQTIHQWPATLVQPVGSPLSLECTVEGTSNPNLYWYRQAAGRGLQLLFYSVGIGQISSEVPQNLSASRPQDRQFILSSKKLLLSDSGFYLCAWSVLAPFSGNTIYFGEGSWLTVV.

This clonotype has a handful of counts. The chain uses TRBV5-1 and TRBJ2-1, with D unresolved. Trimming cost V 1 base and J 2 bases, with 10 bases left between them. CDR1 SGHRS and CDR2 YFSETQ come from the germline V gene. This CDR3 has 15 amino acids. CDR3 DNA sequence: TGCGCCAGCAGCTTGAGAGCAGAGGCCTACAATGAGCAGTTCTTC. Translation gives CASSLRAEAYNEQFF.

This clonotype was found a few times. The rearrangement links TRBV4-1 to TRBJ1-1; weak D call: TRBD1 (6 bases). In germline, CDR1 is MGHRA, CDR2 YSYEKL. Between the trimmed V and J ends, which lost 4 bases and 4 bases, there was a span of 13 bases. The CDR3 loop spans 14 amino acids. The CDR3 loop reads CASSLQGGGTEAFF. The CDR3 DNA reads as TGCGCCAGCAGCCTACAGGGAGGTGGCACTGAAGCTTTCTTT.

This clonotype was detected a few times. This chain links TRBV25-1 with TRBJ2-7, with D possibly TRBD1 on 5 matching bases. Germline values: CDR1 MGHDK, CDR2 SYGVNS. Deletions cut 6 bases from V and 2 bases from J, with 11 bases between. The CDR3 is 13 residues long. CDR3 nucleotide sequence: TGTGCCAGCAGCCAGGGCGCCGCCTACGAGCAGTACTTC. This translates into CASSQGAAYEQYF.

The chain has TRBV18 and TRBJ1-6; 7 bases line up with TRBD1. Trimming cost V 1 base and J 6 bases; bases outside gene matches: 3. The CDR3 has 15 amino acids. Germline-derived CDR1 and CDR2 are KGHSH and LQKENI. CDR3 residues: CASSPLRDSNSPLHF. Written as DNA, the CDR3 is TGTGCCAGCTCACCACTCCGGGACAGTAATTCACCCCTCCACTTT.

This clonotype was picked up many times. The chain uses TRBV4-3 and TRBJ2-3; D call uncertain. The CDR3 totals 17 residues. Trimming removed 0 bases at V and 4 bases at J, with 17 bases between. Germline assignment: CDR1 LGHNA and CDR2 YSLEER. In DNA, the CDR3 is TGCGCCAGCAGCCAAGAGGCCGGGTCGGTTTGGGCAGATACGCAGTATTTT. Residues: CASSQEAGSVWADTQYF.

This clonotype showed up just a few times. The chain joins TRBV7-2 to TRBJ2-7; TRBD2 aligns across 11 bases. The junction had 5 bases not matched to a gene; V was cut back by 4 bases and J by 3 bases. Per germline, CDR1 SGHTA and CDR2 FQGNSA. The CDR3 has 15 residues. CDR3 amino acids: CASSSSGTSGYEQYF. The CDR3 DNA is TGTGCCAGCAGCTCCTCCGGGACTAGCGGCTACGAGCAGTACTTC. Supplemented by reference TRBV7-2 and TRBJ2-7, the full variable domain reads GAGVSQSPSNKVTEKGKDVELRCDPISGHTALYWYRQSLGQGLEFLIYFQGNSAPDKSGLPSDRFSAERTGGSVSTLTIQRTQQEDSAVYLCASSSSGTSGYEQYFGPGTRLTVT.

The V and J genes are TRBV12-3 or TRBV12-4 and TRBJ1-4, with unresolved D. V gave up 6 bases and J gave up 0 bases, with 11 bases separating them. The length of the CDR3 is 15 residues. The CDR3 spells CASSPTPATNEKLFF. The DNA for the CDR3 is TGTGCCAGCAGCCCGACACCTGCAACTAATGAAAAACTGTTTTTT.

This clonotype was seen ten or more times. This rearrangement joins TRBV7-9 to TRBJ2-7; 12 positions match TRBD1. CDR3 length: 15 amino acids. Germline trimming cut 5 bases from V and 5 bases from J; bases unmatched to any gene: 7. The germline V gene encodes CDR1 SEHNR and CDR2 FQNEAQ (reference sequence). In nucleotides, the CDR3 is TGTGCCAGCAGCCGAGAGGGACAGGGGGCAGACGAGCAGTACTTC. Its translation is CASSREGQGADEQYF.

In this sample, this clonotype turned up many times. This sequence joins TRBV7-6 and TRBJ1-2; TRBD1 is a possible D gene (6 bases). CDR1 is SGHVS and CDR2 is FNYEAQ in the germline V gene. The CDR3 has 13 amino acids. V was pared by 5 bases and J by 4 bases, with 11 bases between. In DNA form, the CDR3 reads TGTGCCAGCAGCCCAGGACAGAGCTATGGCTACACCTTC. Its translation: CASSPGQSYGYTF. Full variable domain (remainder filled in from reference TRBV7-6 and TRBJ1-2): GAGVSQSPRYKVTKRGQDVALRCDPISGHVSLYWYRQALGQGPEFLTYFNYEAQQDKSGLPNDRFSAERPEGSISTLTIQRTEQRDSAMYRCASSPGQSYGYTFGSGTRLTVV.